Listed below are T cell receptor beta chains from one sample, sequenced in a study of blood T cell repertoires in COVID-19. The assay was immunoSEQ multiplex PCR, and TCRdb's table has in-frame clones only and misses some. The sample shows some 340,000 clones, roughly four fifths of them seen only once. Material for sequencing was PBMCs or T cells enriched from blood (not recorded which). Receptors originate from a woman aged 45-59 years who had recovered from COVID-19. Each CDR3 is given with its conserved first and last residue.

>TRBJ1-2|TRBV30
CAWSSGNGYTF
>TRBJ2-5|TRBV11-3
CASSSPGGTSVNQETQYF
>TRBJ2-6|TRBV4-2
CASSRGTRDSVPGANVLTF
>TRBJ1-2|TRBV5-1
CASSLGQYYGYTF
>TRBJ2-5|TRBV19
CASSIGAGGLSETQYF
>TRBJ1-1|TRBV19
CASSIQTGGEAFF
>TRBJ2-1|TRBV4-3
CASSPQGQMRGGNEQFF
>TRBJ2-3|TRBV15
CATSRGLAALGDTQYF
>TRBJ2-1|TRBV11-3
CASSSEPGQPYNEQFF
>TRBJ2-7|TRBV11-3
CASSFSGGYEQYF
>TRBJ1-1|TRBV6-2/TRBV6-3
CASSWAENTEAFF
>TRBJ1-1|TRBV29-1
CSVGPGTGFGTEAFF
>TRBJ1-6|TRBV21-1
CASSKEWRPLHF
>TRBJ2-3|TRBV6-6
CASSYRGRTDTQYF
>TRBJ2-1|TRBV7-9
CASSLVGGLPGYNEQFF
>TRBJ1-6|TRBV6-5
CASTRLGQKNSPLHF
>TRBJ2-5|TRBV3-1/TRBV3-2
CASSQDRGTPEPQYF
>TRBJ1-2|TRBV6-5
CASRTGSVTGRGYTF
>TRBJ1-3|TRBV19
CASSADRGRYTIYF
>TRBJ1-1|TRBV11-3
CASSLDSVSEAFF
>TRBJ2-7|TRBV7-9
CASSPSTATYEQYF
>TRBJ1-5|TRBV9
CASSVDRGEKRNQPQHF
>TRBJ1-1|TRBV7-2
CASSLAPTANTEAFF
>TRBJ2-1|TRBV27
CASSPLGGQGAMKQFF
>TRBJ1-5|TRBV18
CASSPPGQGPNQPQHF
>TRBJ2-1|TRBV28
CASSLSTGSSYNEQFF
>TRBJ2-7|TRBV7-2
CASSRGLADFGEQYF
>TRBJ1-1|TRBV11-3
CASSPGKFTEAFF
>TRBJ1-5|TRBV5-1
CASSPGQAANSNQPQHF
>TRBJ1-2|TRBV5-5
CASSSRGQASYGYTF
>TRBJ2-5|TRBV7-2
CASSLALAGKETQYF
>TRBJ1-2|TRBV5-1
CASSASTANYGYTF
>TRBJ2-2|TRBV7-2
CASSLTGIGTGELFF
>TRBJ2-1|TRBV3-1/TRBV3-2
CASSPGLTSYNEQFF
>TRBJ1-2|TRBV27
CASRQANYGYTF
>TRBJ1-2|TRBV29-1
CSAQTGVRGYTF
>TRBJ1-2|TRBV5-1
CASSSGQPKGGYTF
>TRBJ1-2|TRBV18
CASSPSPDGGIHGYTF
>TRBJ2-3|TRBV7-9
CASSPTGTSGITDTQYF
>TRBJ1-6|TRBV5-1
CASSLAGEGVDSPLHF